A single sample is the source of the 17 T cell receptor beta chains below, sequenced in a study of blood T cell repertoires in COVID-19. Libraries were prepared by immunoSEQ multiplex PCR; TCRdb keeps only in-frame clonotypes and omits some of them. The profile shows hundreds of thousands of clones, 88% of them singletons. The sequencing sample was made of PBMCs or T cells enriched from blood (not recorded which). These receptors were collected from a woman aged 45-65 years who had recovered from COVID-19.

The CDR3 sequence: CASSSSGQVSPYNEQFF. For the CDR3, the DNA is TGTGCCAGCAGTTCGTCCGGACAGGTTAGCCCTTACAATGAGCAGTTCTTC. The rearrangement uses TRBV27 and TRBJ2-1, with TRBD1 matching 7 bases. V was pared by 4 bases and J by 4 bases, with 13 bases of the junction left unmatched. CDR3 length: 17 residues. Germline values: CDR1 MNHEY, CDR2 SMNVEV (reference sequence).

Comment on this clone: This sample also contains other DNA sequences that code for the same CDR3. V is TRBV6-1 and J is TRBJ1-2, with 7 bases that match TRBD1. The CDR3 contains 14 residues. Germline CDR1 MNHNS, CDR2 SASEGT. V lost 0 bases and J lost 2; bases outside the gene matches: 0. CDR3 residues: CASSEADRNYGYTF. CDR3 sequence (DNA): TGTGCCAGCAGTGAAGCGGACAGGAACTATGGCTACACCTTC.

On this clone: The junction departs from the called germline gene at one end, perhaps through a read error. This chain joins TRBV5-1 and TRBJ1-3; no reliable D call. From germline, CDR1 is SGHRS and CDR2 YFSETQ. The CDR3 has 15 amino acids. Here the CDR3 DNA reads TGCGCCAGCAGATTGGCAGAAAACTCTGGAAACACCATATATTTT. Protein: CASRLAENSGNTIYF.

V and J are TRBV28 and TRBJ1-1; 7 positions agree with TRBD1. The CDR3 runs to 18 residues. The junction had 24 bases not matched to a gene; V was cut back by 3 bases and J by 11 bases. Germline CDR1 MDHEN, CDR2 SYDVKM. CDR3 sequence reads: CASSLFPGQQACRGDAFF. In DNA, the CDR3 is TGTGCCAGCAGTTTGTTTCCGGGACAGCAAGCGTGCCGGGGAGACGCTTTCTTT.

The gene calls are TRBV7-9 and TRBJ2-1; 7 bases align to TRBD2. Germline lookup yields CDR1 SEHNR and CDR2 FQNEAQ (reference sequence). This CDR3 has 15 amino acids. V was pared by 2 bases and J by 0 bases, with 1 base of the junction left unmatched. The CDR3 DNA follows: TGTGCCAGCAGCTTACGCGGGAGCTCCTACAATGAGCAGTTCTTC. It specifies CASSLRGSSYNEQFF.

The V gene is TRBV6-2 or TRBV6-3, the J gene TRBJ1-5, with D possibly TRBD1 on 5 matching bases. The CDR3 contains 13 residues. The germline V and J ends were trimmed by 2 bases and 7 bases, with 9 bases remaining between them. The germline CDR1 and CDR2 sequences are MNHEY and SVGEGT. CDR3 nucleotides: TGTGCCAGCAGTTACGTGGGGGGGCAGCCCCAGCATTTT. Translated, it gives CASSYVGGQPQHF.

V is TRBV21-1 and J is TRBJ2-7; whether TRBD1, the table's D call, matches the DNA was not checked. TRBV21-1 is a pseudogene locus. This CDR3 contains 14 residues. The CDR3 protein is CASIQGKPAGEQYF. The CDR3 DNA reads TGTGCCAGCATCCAAGGCAAACCGGCAGGCGAGCAGTACTTC.

The rearrangement links TRBV4-3 to TRBJ2-7; possible D gene TRBD2, 7 bases. The V gene's germline CDR1 is LGHNA and CDR2 YSLEER. The CDR3 length is 15 residues. V gave up 5 bases and J gave up 5 bases, with 19 bases separating them. CDR3 sequence: CASSSGAGVKDEQYF. DNA for the CDR3: TGCGCCAGCAGCTCAGGGGCGGGGGTTAAGGACGAGCAGTACTTC.

This chain uses TRBV7-8 with TRBJ2-7; 7 bases match TRBD1. CDR3 size: 14 residues. The V gene end was trimmed by 3 bases and the J gene end by 12 bases; junction bases not matched to a gene: 14. Germline V CDR1 and CDR2: SGHVS, FQNEAQ. CDR3: CASSFRDRSSRAYF. DNA for the CDR3: TGTGCCAGCAGCTTCCGGGACAGATCCTCAAGGGCGTACTTC.

The chain has TRBV19 and TRBJ1-2; tentative D call: TRBD1 (5 bases). Germline-derived CDR1 and CDR2 are LNHDA and SQIVND (reference sequence). The CDR3 sequence is 17 residues long. Trimming removed 3 bases from V and 8 bases from J, with 25 bases in between. Here the CDR3 reads CASSMGSLQAALVGYTF. CDR3 DNA: TGTGCCAGTAGTATGGGATCGTTACAGGCCGCTCTGGTCGGCTACACCTTC.

This chain uses TRBV5-8 with TRBJ1-1; D perhaps matches TRBD1 (5 bases). This CDR3 has 15 amino acids. V was trimmed by 0 bases and J by 1 base, leaving 10 bases between them. Per the germline V gene, CDR1 is SGHTS and CDR2 is YDEGEE. CDR3 nucleotides: TGTGCCAGCAGCTTGGACTTGACAGCGAACACTGAAGCTTTCTTT. Amino acid sequence: CASSLDLTANTEAFF.

The CDR3 spells CASSFASEGLNYGYTF. The CDR3 DNA sequence: TGTGCCAGCAGTTTTGCCTCGGAGGGGTTAAACTATGGCTACACCTTC. J is TRBJ1-2 and V is TRBV27, with D possibly TRBD1 on 5 matching bases. The CDR3 runs to 16 residues. Per germline, CDR1 MNHEY and CDR2 SMNVEV (reference sequence). Trimming took 3 bases from V and 2 from J, leaving 16 bases between them.

This chain joins TRBV6-5 and TRBJ2-3; 8 bases are a match to TRBD2. V trimming: 4 bases; J trimming: 2 bases; junction bases outside the gene matches: 5. Germline CDR1 and CDR2: MNHEY and SVGAGI. The CDR3 spans 15 residues. Here the CDR3 DNA reads TGTGCCAGCAGTTCCAGCGGGAGTGACACAGATACGCAGTATTTT. Protein product: CASSSSGSDTDTQYF.

The V gene is TRBV27, the J gene TRBJ1-4; 9 bases are shared with TRBD1. The germline V gene encodes CDR1 MNHEY and CDR2 SMNVEV (reference sequence). Germline trimming cut 8 bases from V and 5 bases from J; bases unmatched to any gene: 6. This CDR3 has 14 residues. The CDR3 coding sequence is TGTGCCAGCGCCTCACAGGGGGCGAATGAAAAACTGTTTTTT. Its protein is CASASQGANEKLFF. The whole variable domain, remainder taken from reference TRBV27 and TRBJ1-4, is EAQVTQNPRYLITVTGKKLTVTCSQNMNHEYMSWYRQDPGLGLRQIYYSMNVEVTDKGDVPEGYKVSRKEKRNFPLILESPSPNQTSLYFCASASQGANEKLFFGSGTQLSVL.

This clone has only one observation. The J gene is TRBJ1-2, the V gene TRBV3-1 (or the pseudogene TRBV3-2); no definite D call. Germline lookup yields CDR1 LGHDT and CDR2 YNNKEL (reference sequence). The CDR3 is made up of 14 amino acids. Trimming pared 1 base from V and 3 bases from J, leaving 9 bases between. The CDR3 bases are TGTGCCAGCAGCCAAGGGGAGGGCTACTATGGCTACACCTTC. Translated: CASSQGEGYYGYTF.

This sequence joins TRBV24-1 and TRBJ1-1; a possible D gene is TRBD1 (6 bases). CDR3 size: 14 residues. With 3 bases removed from V and 4 bases from J, the gap between germline ends came to 11 bases. CDR1 and CDR2 from the germline V gene are KGHDR and SFDVKD. DNA for the CDR3: TGTGCCACCAGTGATGAGGGGGTAGGCACTGAAGCTTTCTTT. This codes for CATSDEGVGTEAFF.

The J gene is TRBJ1-4, the V gene TRBV30; tentatively, D is TRBD1 (5 bases). V dropped 4 bases and J dropped 8 bases, with 11 bases sitting between them. Germline V gene lookup returns CDR1 GTSNPN and CDR2 SVGIG (reference sequence). The CDR3 sequence is 12 residues long. CDR3 region: CAWKQGREKLFF. CDR3 nucleotide sequence: TGTGCCTGGAAGCAGGGTCGCGAAAAACTGTTTTTT.